The clone carrying this TCR beta chain was seen a handful of times. The data originate from a study of naive and memory T cell subsets. With 4 bases clipped from V and 8 bases from J, the junction kept 5 bases outside the gene matches. CDR3 size: 16 residues. The germline CDR1 and CDR2 sequences are MNHEY and SVGEGT. An equimolar mix of two oligonucleotides served as the beta constant-region primer for TRBC1 and TRBC2. Ligated cDNA was amplified by four rounds of PCR with nested alpha and beta constant-region primers and SP2. TCRdb processed the UMI-ligation and nested PCR reads anew with MiXCR; each CDR3 protein has one entry. The repertoire holds about 35,000 distinct CDR3 sequences, 13% seen once, with 22% in the top ten. CD4+ T cell IFNgamma after overnight CMV lysate exposure gave donor CMV status.

Sequencing was done on a sample of effector memory CD4+ T cells from blood. Subset meaning: effector memory, CD45RA- CD27-. This TCR was recovered from a human donor in good health. The V gene is TRBV6-2 or TRBV6-3, the J gene TRBJ2-1; TRBD2 agrees at 16 bases. DNA of the CDR3: TGTGCCAGCAGTTCCGGGACTAGCGGGAGGGTCCATGAGCAGTTCTTC. It encodes CASSSGTSGRVHEQFF.